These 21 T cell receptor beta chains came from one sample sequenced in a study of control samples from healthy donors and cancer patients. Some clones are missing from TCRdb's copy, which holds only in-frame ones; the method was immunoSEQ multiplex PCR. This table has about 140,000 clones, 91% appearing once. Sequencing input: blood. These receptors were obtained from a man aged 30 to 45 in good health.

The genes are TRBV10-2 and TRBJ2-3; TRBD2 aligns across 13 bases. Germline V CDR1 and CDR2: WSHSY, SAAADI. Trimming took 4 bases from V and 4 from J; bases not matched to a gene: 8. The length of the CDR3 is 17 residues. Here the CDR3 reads CASSALAGGPSSDTQYF. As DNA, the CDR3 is TGCGCCAGCAGTGCACTAGCGGGGGGGCCTTCCTCAGATACGCAGTATTTT.

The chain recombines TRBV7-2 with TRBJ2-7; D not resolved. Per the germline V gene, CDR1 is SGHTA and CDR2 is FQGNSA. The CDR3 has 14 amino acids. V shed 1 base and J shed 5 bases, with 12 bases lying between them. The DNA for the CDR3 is TGTGCCAGCAGCTTAGAATTATATCGCGACGAGCAGTACTTC. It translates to CASSLELYRDEQYF. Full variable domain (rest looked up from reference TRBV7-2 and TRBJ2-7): GAGVSQSPSNKVTEKGKDVELRCDPISGHTALYWYRQSLGQGLEFLIYFQGNSAPDKSGLPSDRFSAERTGGSVSTLTIQRTQQEDSAVYLCASSLELYRDEQYFGPGTRLTVT.

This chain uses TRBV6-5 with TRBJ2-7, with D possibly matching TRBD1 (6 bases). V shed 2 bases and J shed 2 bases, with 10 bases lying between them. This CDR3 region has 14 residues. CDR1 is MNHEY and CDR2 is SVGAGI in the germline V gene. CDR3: CASSYAGETYEQYF. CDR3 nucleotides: TGTGCCAGCAGTTACGCAGGGGAGACCTACGAGCAGTACTTC.

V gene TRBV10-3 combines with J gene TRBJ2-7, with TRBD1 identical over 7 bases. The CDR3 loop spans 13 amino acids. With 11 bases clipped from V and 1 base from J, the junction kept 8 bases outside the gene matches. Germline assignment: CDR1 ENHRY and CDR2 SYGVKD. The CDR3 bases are TGTGCCGCCGGGACAGTTGCTTCCTACGAGCAGTACTTC. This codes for CAAGTVASYEQYF.

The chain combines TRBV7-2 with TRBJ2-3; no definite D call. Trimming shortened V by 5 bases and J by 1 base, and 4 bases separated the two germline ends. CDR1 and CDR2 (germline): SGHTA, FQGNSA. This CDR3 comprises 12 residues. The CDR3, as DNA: TGTGCCAGCAGCCCAGGCACAGATACGCAGTATTTT. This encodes CASSPGTDTQYF.

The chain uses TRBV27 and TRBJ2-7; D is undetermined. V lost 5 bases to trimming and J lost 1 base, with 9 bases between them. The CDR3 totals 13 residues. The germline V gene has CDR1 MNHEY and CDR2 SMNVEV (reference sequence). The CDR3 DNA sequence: TGTGCCAGCAGTCCCACCCCTTCCTACGAGCAGTACTTC. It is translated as CASSPTPSYEQYF.

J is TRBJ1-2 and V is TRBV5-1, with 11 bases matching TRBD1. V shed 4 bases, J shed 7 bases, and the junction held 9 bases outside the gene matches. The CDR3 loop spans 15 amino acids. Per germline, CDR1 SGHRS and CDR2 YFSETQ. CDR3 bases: TGCGCCAGCAGCACCCTACGGACAGGGGGCGGTGGCTACACCTTC. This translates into CASSTLRTGGGGYTF.

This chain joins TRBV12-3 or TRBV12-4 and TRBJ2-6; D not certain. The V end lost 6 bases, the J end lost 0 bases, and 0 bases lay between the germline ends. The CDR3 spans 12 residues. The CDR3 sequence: CASSSGANVLTF. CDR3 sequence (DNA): TGTGCCAGCAGCTCTGGGGCCAACGTCCTGACTTTC.

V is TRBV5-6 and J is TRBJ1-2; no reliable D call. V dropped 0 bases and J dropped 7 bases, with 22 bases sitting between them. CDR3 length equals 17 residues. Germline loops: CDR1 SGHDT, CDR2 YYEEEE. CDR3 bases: TGTGCCAGCAGCTTGGCCATGTGGGCGCAGTTTCCCCTTGGCTACACCTTC. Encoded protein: CASSLAMWAQFPLGYTF.

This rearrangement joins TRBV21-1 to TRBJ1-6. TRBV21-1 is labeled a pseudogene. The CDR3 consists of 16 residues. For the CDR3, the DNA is TGTGCCAGCAGCAAAAAATTGAGCTCCTATAATTCACCCCTCCACTTT. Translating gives CASSKKLSSYNSPLHF.

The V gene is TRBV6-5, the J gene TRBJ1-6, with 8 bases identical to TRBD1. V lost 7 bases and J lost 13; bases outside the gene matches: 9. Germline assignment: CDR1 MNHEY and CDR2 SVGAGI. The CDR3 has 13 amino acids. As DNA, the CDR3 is TGTGCCAGCACCATGGACAGGGTGCCGCCCCTCCACTTT. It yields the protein CASTMDRVPPLHF.

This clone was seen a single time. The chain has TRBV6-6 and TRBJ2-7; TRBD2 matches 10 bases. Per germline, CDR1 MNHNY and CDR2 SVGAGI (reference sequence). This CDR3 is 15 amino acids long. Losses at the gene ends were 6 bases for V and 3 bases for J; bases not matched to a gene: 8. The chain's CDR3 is CASSYGLADNYEQYF. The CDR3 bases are TGTGCCAGCAGCTACGGACTAGCGGATAACTACGAGCAGTACTTC.

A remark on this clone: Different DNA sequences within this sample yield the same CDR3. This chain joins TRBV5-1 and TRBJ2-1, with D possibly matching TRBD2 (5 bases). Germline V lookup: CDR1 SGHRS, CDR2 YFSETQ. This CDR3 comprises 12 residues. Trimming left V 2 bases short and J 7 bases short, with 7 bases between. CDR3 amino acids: CASSFSGNEQFF. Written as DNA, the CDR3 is TGCGCCAGCAGCTTTTCGGGAAATGAGCAGTTCTTC. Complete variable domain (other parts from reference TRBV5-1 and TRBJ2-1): KAGVTQTPRYLIKTRGQQVTLSCSPISGHRSVSWYQQTPGQGLQFLFEYFSETQRNKGNFPGRFSGRQFSNSRSEMNVSTLELGDSALYLCASSFSGNEQFFGPGTRLTVL.

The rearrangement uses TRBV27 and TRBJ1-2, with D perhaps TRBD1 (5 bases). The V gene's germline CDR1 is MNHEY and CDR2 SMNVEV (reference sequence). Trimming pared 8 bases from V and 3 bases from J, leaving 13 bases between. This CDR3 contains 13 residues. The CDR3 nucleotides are TGTGCCAGCGCGCCGGGGCGCGACTATGGCTACACCTTC. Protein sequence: CASAPGRDYGYTF.

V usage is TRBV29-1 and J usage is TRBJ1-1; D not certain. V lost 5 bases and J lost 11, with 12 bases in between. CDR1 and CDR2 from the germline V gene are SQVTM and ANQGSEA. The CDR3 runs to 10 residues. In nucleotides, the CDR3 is TGCAGCGTTTCGGACGGTCGTGCTTTCTTT. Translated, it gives CSVSDGRAFF. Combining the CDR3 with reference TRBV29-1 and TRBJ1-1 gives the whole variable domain SAVISQKPSRDICQRGTSLTIQCQVDSQVTMMFWYRQQPGQSLTLIATANQGSEATYESGFVIDKFPISRPNLTFSTLTVSNMSPEDSSIYLCSVSDGRAFFGQGTRLTVV.

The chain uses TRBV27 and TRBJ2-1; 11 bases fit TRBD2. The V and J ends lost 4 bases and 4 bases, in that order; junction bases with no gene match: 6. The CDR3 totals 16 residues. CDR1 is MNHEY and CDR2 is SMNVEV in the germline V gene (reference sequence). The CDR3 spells CASSSIAGGPYNEQFF. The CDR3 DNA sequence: TGTGCCAGCAGTTCCATAGCGGGGGGGCCTTACAATGAGCAGTTCTTC.

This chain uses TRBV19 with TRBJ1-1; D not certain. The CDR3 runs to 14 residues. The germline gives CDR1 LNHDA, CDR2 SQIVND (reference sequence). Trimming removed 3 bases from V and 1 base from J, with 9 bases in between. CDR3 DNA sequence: TGTGCCAGTAGTATCTTATCAGCGAACACTGAAGCTTTCTTT. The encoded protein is CASSILSANTEAFF.

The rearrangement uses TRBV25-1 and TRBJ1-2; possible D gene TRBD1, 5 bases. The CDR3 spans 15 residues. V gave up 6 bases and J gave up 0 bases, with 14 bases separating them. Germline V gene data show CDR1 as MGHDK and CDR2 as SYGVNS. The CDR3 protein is CASSRGRMTNYGYTF. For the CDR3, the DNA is TGTGCCAGCAGCCGGGGCAGGATGACTAACTATGGCTACACCTTC.

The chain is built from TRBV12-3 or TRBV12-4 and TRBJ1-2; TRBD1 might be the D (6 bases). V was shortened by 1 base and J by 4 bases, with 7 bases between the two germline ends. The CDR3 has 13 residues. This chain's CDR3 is CASSLGGRYGYTF. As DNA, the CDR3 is TGTGCCAGCAGTTTAGGGGGGCGCTATGGCTACACCTTC.

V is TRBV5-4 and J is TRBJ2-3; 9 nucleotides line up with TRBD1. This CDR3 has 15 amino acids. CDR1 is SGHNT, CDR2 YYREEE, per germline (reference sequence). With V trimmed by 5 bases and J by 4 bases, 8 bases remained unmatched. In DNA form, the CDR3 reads TGTGCCAGCAGTTCTGACAGGGGGTCCGCAGATACGCAGTATTTT. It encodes CASSSDRGSADTQYF. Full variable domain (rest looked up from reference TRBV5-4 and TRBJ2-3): ETGVTQSPTHLIKTRGQQVTLRCSSQSGHNTVSWYQQALGQGPQFIFQYYREEENGRGNFPPRFSGLQFPNYSSELNVNALELDDSALYLCASSSDRGSADTQYFGPGTRLTVL.

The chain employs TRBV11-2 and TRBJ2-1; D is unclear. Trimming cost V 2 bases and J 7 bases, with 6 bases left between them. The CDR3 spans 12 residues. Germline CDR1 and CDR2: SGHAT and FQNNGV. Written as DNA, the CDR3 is TGTGCCAGCAGCTTATCGACAAATGAGCAGTTCTTC. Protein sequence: CASSLSTNEQFF.